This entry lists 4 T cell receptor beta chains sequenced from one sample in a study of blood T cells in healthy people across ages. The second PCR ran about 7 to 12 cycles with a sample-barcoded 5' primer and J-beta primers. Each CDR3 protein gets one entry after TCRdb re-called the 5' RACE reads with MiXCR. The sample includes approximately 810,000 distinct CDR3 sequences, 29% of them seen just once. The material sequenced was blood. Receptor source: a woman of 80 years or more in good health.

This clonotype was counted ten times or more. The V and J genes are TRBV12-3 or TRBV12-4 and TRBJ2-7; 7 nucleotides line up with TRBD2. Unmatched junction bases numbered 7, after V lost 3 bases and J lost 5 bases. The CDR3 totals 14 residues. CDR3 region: CASSLGGVVNEQYF. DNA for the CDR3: TGTGCCAGCAGTTTGGGGGGGGTAGTCAACGAGCAGTACTTC.

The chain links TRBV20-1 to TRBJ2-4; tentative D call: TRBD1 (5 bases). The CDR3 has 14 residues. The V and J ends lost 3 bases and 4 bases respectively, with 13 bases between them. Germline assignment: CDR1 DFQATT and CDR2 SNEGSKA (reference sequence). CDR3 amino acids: CSARKTTVKNIQYF. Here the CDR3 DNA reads TGCAGTGCTAGGAAAACGACAGTGAAAAACATTCAGTACTTC.

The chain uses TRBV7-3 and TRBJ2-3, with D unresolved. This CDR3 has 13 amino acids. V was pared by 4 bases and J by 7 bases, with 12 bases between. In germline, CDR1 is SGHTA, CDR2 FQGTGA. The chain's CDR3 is CASSSDVLYTQYF. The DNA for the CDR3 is TGTGCCAGCAGCTCAGACGTCTTGTATACGCAGTATTTT.

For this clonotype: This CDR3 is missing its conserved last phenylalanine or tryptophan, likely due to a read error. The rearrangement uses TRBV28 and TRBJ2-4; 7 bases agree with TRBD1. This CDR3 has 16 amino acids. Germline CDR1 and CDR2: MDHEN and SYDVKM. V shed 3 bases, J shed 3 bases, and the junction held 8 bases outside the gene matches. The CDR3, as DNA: TGTGCCAGCAGTTTCCACAGGGGCGGAGGCAAAAACATTCAGTACTTG. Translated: CASSFHRGGGKNIQYL.